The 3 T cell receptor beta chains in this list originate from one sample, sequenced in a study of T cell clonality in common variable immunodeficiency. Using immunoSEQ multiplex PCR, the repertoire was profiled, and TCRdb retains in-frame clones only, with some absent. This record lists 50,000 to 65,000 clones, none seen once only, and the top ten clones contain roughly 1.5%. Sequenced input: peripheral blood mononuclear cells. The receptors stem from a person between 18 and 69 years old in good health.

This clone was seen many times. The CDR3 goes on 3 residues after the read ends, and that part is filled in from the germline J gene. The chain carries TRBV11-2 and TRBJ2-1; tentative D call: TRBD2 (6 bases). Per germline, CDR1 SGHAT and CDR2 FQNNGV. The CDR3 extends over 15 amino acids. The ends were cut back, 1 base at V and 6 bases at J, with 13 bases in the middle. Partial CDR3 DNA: TGTGCCAGCAGCTTAGGCCGGGGGTCAGCCAATGAG. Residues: CASSLGRGSANE. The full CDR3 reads CASSLGRGSANEQFF.

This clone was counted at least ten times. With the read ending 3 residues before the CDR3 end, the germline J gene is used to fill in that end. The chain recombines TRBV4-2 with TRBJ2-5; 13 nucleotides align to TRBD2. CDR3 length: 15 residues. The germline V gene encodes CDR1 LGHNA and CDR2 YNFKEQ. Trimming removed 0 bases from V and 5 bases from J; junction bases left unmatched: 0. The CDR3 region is CASSQELAGGETQYF. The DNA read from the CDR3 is TGTGCCAGCAGCCAAGAACTAGCGGGAGGGGAGACC.

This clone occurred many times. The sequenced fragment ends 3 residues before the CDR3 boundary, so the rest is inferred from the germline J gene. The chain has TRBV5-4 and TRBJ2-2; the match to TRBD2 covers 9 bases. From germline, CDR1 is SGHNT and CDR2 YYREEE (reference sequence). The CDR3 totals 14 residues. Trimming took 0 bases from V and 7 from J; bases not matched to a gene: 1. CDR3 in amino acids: CASSLGGRVGELFF. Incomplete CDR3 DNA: TGTGCCAGCAGCTTGGGCGGGAGGGTCGGGGAG.